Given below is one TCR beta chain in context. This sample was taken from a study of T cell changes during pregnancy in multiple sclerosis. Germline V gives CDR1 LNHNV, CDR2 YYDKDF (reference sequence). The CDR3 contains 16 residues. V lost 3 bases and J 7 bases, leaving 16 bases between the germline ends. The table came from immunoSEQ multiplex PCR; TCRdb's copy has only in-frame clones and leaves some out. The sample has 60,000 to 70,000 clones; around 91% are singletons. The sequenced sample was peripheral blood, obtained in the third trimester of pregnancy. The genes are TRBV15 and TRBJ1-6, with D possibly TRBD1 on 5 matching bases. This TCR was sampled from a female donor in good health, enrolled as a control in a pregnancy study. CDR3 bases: TGTGCCACCAGCAGGGGCAGGGATACTCAGAATTCACCCCTCCACTTT. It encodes CATSRGRDTQNSPLHF.